This TCR beta chain was sequenced for a study of regulatory T cells in long-lasting Graves disease. Building of the TCR beta libraries involved iRepertoire HTBI primers and Arm-PCR of CDR3 regions. In the original processing: Identified segments across samples numbered some 62 TRBV and roughly 15 TRBJ. TCRdb analysed the multiplex PCR reads with MiXCR anew, one entry per CDR3 protein. These V and J calls rely on TCRdb rather than the paper's analysis. This table has almost 350,000 distinct CDR3 sequences, around 19% appearing once. The time point is: persistent/refractory GD, antithyroid drugs over 5 years with positive TRAb. From PBMCs, RNA was extracted and then used to make the TCR library. Patients hailed from an endocrinology department in Xi'an, China. This clonotype occurred many times. This specimen was peripheral blood mononuclear cells (PBMCs), taken when the disease was refractory, from a patient treated with antithyroid drugs. This clonotype was obtained from a female donor with Graves disease.

DNA for the CDR3: TGTGCCAGCTCCCACAACGGAAATTCACCCCTCCACTTT. This codes for CASSHNGNSPLHF. The genes are TRBV27 and TRBJ1-6; D remains unclear. The CDR3 has 13 residues. V lost 8 bases to trimming and J lost 7 bases, with 12 bases between them. Germline V gene data show CDR1 as MNHEY and CDR2 as SMNVEV (reference sequence).